The 26 T cell receptor beta chains presented below share a single source sample, sequenced in a study of T cell changes during pregnancy in multiple sclerosis. Measured with immunoSEQ multiplex PCR; TCRdb has only the in-frame clones, and not every one. Of 69,000 or so clones in the sample, 85% to 95% were seen once. This specimen consisted of peripheral blood, obtained before pregnancy. The receptors were sampled from a female donor with multiple sclerosis, enrolled in a pregnancy study.

This CDR3 reads CASSLPTGQETQYF. Here the CDR3 DNA reads TGTGCCAGCAGCTTGCCGACAGGGCAAGAGACCCAGTACTTC. The V and J genes are TRBV5-5 and TRBJ2-5, with 7 bases matching TRBD1. The J segment lost 2 bases and the V segment lost 1 base, leaving 2 bases of the junction unmatched. The length of the CDR3 is 14 residues. CDR1 SGHKS and CDR2 YYEKEE come from the germline V gene (reference sequence).

V is TRBV2 and J is TRBJ1-4, with D uncertain. The CDR3 length is 10 residues. Germline V gene data show CDR1 as SNHLY and CDR2 as FYNNEI. The V gene lost 8 bases and the J gene lost 8 bases, with 6 bases spanning the gap. The CDR3: CASSVEKLFF. The CDR3 DNA follows: TGTGCCAGCTCGGTGGAAAAACTGTTTTTT. Based on the CDR3 plus reference TRBV2 and TRBJ1-4, the full variable domain is EPEVTQTPSHQVTQMGQEVILRCVPISNHLYFYWYRQILGQKVEFLVSFYNNEISEKSEIFDDQFSVERPDGSNFTLKIRSTKLEDSAMYFCASSVEKLFFGSGTQLSVL.

V and J are TRBV5-1 and TRBJ1-2; the D gene is possibly TRBD1 (6 bases). Looked up from germline, CDR1 is SGHRS and CDR2 is YFSETQ. The V gene lost 4 bases and the J gene lost 0 bases, with 10 bases spanning the gap. The CDR3 has 14 amino acids. This chain's CDR3 is CASSLTGTNYGYTF. Written as DNA, the CDR3 is TGCGCCAGCAGCCTCACAGGGACTAACTATGGCTACACCTTC. Variable domain in full (rest from reference TRBV5-1 and TRBJ1-2): KAGVTQTPRYLIKTRGQQVTLSCSPISGHRSVSWYQQTPGQGLQFLFEYFSETQRNKGNFPGRFSGRQFSNSRSEMNVSTLELGDSALYLCASSLTGTNYGYTFGSGTRLTVV.

The rearrangement links TRBV7-2 to TRBJ1-1; D is unresolved. The V gene lost 6 bases and the J gene lost 4 bases, with 9 bases spanning the gap. Germline CDR1 SGHTA, CDR2 FQGNSA. This CDR3 has 12 residues. CDR3 nucleotide sequence: TGTGCCAGCAGTTTCGCCGGCACTGAAGCTTTCTTT. It yields the protein CASSFAGTEAFF.

J is TRBJ1-5 and V is TRBV11-1; D not certain. The CDR3 covers 16 residues. Between the trimmed V and J ends, which lost 3 bases and 2 bases, there was a span of 14 bases. Per germline, CDR1 SGHAT and CDR2 FQDESV (reference sequence). CDR3 DNA: TGTGCCAGCAGCTTCTGTTCTAGGAGAGGCAATCAGCCCCAGCATTTT. This codes for CASSFCSRRGNQPQHF.

This clone was found once. The gene calls are TRBV4-1 and TRBJ1-3; D is ambiguous. Between the trimmed V and J ends, which lost 5 bases and 2 bases, there was a span of 13 bases. CDR3 length: 15 residues. Germline V gene lookup returns CDR1 MGHRA and CDR2 YSYEKL. CDR3 nucleotide sequence: TGCGCCAGCAGCAAGACATGGTCGGCTGGAAACACCATATATTTT. This codes for CASSKTWSAGNTIYF.

The chain employs TRBV5-4 and TRBJ2-6, with D perhaps matching TRBD2 (6 bases). Germline CDR1 SGHNT, CDR2 YYREEE (reference sequence). Between the trimmed V and J ends, which lost 5 bases and 2 bases, there was a span of 20 bases. The CDR3 has 18 residues. Written as DNA, the CDR3 is TGTGCCAGCAGACCAACCGGGACTGGAGGGCCTGGGGCCAACGTCCTGACTTTC. This gives the protein CASRPTGTGGPGANVLTF.

To note about this clone: Other DNA sequences within the sample encode an identical CDR3. V is TRBV6-5 and J is TRBJ2-5, with D perhaps TRBD2 (6 bases). V lost 3 bases, J lost 5 bases, and 16 bases lay in between. CDR3 size: 15 residues. Germline CDR1 is MNHEY and CDR2 is SVGAGI. The CDR3 DNA follows: TGTGCCAGCAGTTATGGTGGTAGTGGGGGGGAGACCCAGTACTTC. Translated: CASSYGGSGGETQYF.

CDR3 nucleotides: TGTGCCAGCAATACCGGTACGGGGGAGCAGTACTTC. Its protein product is CASNTGTGEQYF. The chain employs TRBV28 and TRBJ2-7; tentatively, D is TRBD2 (5 bases). Germline loops: CDR1 MDHEN, CDR2 SYDVKM. V lost 7 bases, J lost 7 bases, and 14 bases lay in between. CDR3 size: 12 residues.

The chain recombines TRBV2 with TRBJ2-5, with 7 bases that match TRBD2. CDR1 is SNHLY and CDR2 is FYNNEI in the germline V gene. J gave up 11 bases and V 10 bases, and 13 bases lay outside the gene matches. This CDR3 is 12 amino acids long. In DNA, the CDR3 is TGTGCCACCTGGGGGGGGGATCAAAAACAGTACTTC. Translated, it gives CATWGGDQKQYF.

The chain has TRBV5-1 and TRBJ2-1; 10 nucleotides match TRBD2. Germline V gives CDR1 SGHRS, CDR2 YFSETQ. This CDR3 is 14 amino acids long. V was clipped by 2 bases and J by 7 bases; unmatched bases: 3. The CDR3 reads CASSLAGGPNEQFF. CDR3 DNA sequence: TGCGCCAGCAGCTTAGCGGGAGGGCCAAATGAGCAGTTCTTC.

This chain links TRBV28 with TRBJ2-3; D is perhaps TRBD2 (5 bases). From germline, CDR1 is MDHEN and CDR2 SYDVKM. There are 10 residues in the CDR3. Deletions cut 9 bases from V and 8 bases from J, with 9 bases between. The CDR3 region is CASGSATQYF. The CDR3 DNA reads as TGTGCCAGTGGGAGCGCTACGCAGTATTTT.

The genes are TRBV18 and TRBJ1-5; 9 bases are a match to TRBD1. The junction had 10 bases not matched to a gene; V was cut back by 6 bases and J by 7 bases. Looked up from germline, CDR1 is KGHSH and CDR2 is LQKENI. The CDR3 consists of 15 residues. The CDR3: CASSLTGGAGQPQHF. The DNA of the CDR3 is TGTGCCAGCTCCCTTACAGGGGGCGCAGGCCAGCCCCAGCATTTT. Supplemented by reference TRBV18 and TRBJ1-5, the full variable domain reads NAGVMQNPRHLVRRRGQEARLRCSPMKGHSHVYWYRQLPEEGLKFMVYLQKENIIDESGMPKERFSAEFPKEGPSILRIQQVVRGDSAAYFCASSLTGGAGQPQHFGDGTRLSIL.

The chain combines TRBV7-2 with TRBJ2-2; D unresolved. Germline CDR1 SGHTA, CDR2 FQGNSA. V lost 5 bases and J lost 2, with 12 bases in between. CDR3 length: 15 residues. The CDR3 DNA reads TGTGCCAGCAGCCCCTACGGGTTCAACACCGGGGAGCTGTTTTTT. This encodes CASSPYGFNTGELFF. The full variable domain, rest sourced from reference TRBV7-2 and TRBJ2-2, is GAGVSQSPSNKVTEKGKDVELRCDPISGHTALYWYRQSLGQGLEFLIYFQGNSAPDKSGLPSDRFSAERTGGSVSTLTIQRTQQEDSAVYLCASSPYGFNTGELFFGEGSRLTVL.

V usage is TRBV10-3 and J usage is TRBJ2-1, with 7 bases identical to TRBD1. The CDR3 covers 15 residues. J lost 3 bases, V lost 6 bases, and 8 bases had no gene match. Germline CDR1 reads ENHRY; CDR2 reads SYGVKD. The CDR3 is CAIRGTALVYNEQFF. The CDR3 region has the DNA TGTGCCATCAGGGGGACAGCCCTTGTCTACAATGAGCAGTTCTTC.

This chain links TRBV28 with TRBJ1-5, with unresolved D. The CDR3 loop spans 13 amino acids. Trimming removed 5 bases from V and 6 bases from J, with 11 bases in between. Germline-derived CDR1 and CDR2 are MDHEN and SYDVKM. The CDR3 protein is CASSKRAGQPQHF. The CDR3 DNA follows: TGTGCCAGCAGTAAAAGGGCGGGTCAGCCCCAGCATTTT.

The chain recombines TRBV19 with TRBJ2-3; 8 bases agree with TRBD1. CDR3 length: 14 residues. The V and J ends lost 6 bases and 0 bases, in that order; junction bases with no gene match: 2. Germline V gene lookup returns CDR1 LNHDA and CDR2 SQIVND (reference sequence). The CDR3 region is CASRRDRSTDTQYF. The CDR3 region has the DNA TGTGCCAGTAGGAGGGACAGGAGCACAGATACGCAGTATTTT.

This chain connects TRBV27 to TRBJ2-7, with 13 bases lining up with TRBD2. The CDR3 is made up of 15 amino acids. V shed 7 bases, J shed 2 bases, and the junction held 5 bases outside the gene matches. Germline V gene sequence: CDR1 MNHEY, CDR2 SMNVEV (reference sequence). CDR3 DNA: TGTGCCAGCACCAGACTAGCGGGAGGAACCTACGAGCAGTACTTC. Amino acid sequence: CASTRLAGGTYEQYF.

V and J are TRBV19 and TRBJ1-5; D perhaps matches TRBD1 (5 bases). CDR1 and CDR2 (germline): LNHDA, SQIVND (reference sequence). Trimming pared 5 bases from V and 3 bases from J, leaving 11 bases between. There are 14 residues in the CDR3. CDR3 DNA sequence: TGTGCCAGTAGTGGCCAGGGTGTCAATCAGCCCCAGCATTTT. Protein product: CASSGQGVNQPQHF.

The chain is built from TRBV29-1 and TRBJ1-1; 7 nucleotides line up with TRBD1. Germline V CDR1 and CDR2: SQVTM, ANQGSEA. The CDR3 sequence is 12 residues long. Trimming took 7 bases from V and 10 from J; bases not matched to a gene: 12. The CDR3 DNA reads as TGCAGCGCGTCCGGGACAGATCGCGGAGCTTTCTTT. It encodes CSASGTDRGAFF.

The chain couples TRBV6-4 to TRBJ1-1; no firm D call. This CDR3 comprises 13 residues. V shed 0 bases and J shed 4 bases, with 6 bases lying between them. Germline loops: CDR1 MRHNA, CDR2 SNTAGT. CDR3 DNA: TGTGCCAGCAGTGACTCCCCCGGCACTGAAGCTTTCTTT. Protein sequence: CASSDSPGTEAFF.

This chain connects TRBV4-2 to TRBJ2-1; TRBD1 is a possible D gene (5 bases). With 4 bases removed from V and 6 bases from J, the gap between germline ends came to 10 bases. This CDR3 contains 13 residues. Germline V gene sequence: CDR1 LGHNA, CDR2 YNFKEQ. The CDR3 sequence: CASSPPRGNEQFF. CDR3 DNA: TGTGCCAGCAGCCCACCTAGGGGCAATGAGCAGTTCTTC.

The V call is TRBV30, the J call TRBJ2-4; possibly TRBD2 for D (7 bases). This CDR3 is 13 amino acids long. CDR1 is GTSNPN and CDR2 is SVGIG in the germline V gene (reference sequence). The germline V and J ends were trimmed by 0 bases and 7 bases, with 10 bases remaining between them. CDR3 in amino acids: CAWSVGGGNIQYF. The CDR3 DNA sequence: TGTGCCTGGAGTGTAGGGGGAGGGAACATTCAGTACTTC.

V usage is TRBV27 and J usage is TRBJ2-1; 13 bases agree with TRBD2. The junction had 9 bases not matched to a gene; V was cut back by 5 bases and J by 8 bases. CDR1 and CDR2 (germline): MNHEY, SMNVEV (reference sequence). The CDR3 extends over 16 amino acids. CDR3 DNA: TGTGCCAGCAGTGAATGGACTAGCGGGAGTTATTATGAGCAGTTCTTC. Amino acids: CASSEWTSGSYYEQFF.

The chain links TRBV7-3 to TRBJ1-2, with 9 bases fitting TRBD1. The junction had 8 bases not matched to a gene; V was cut back by 5 bases and J by 7 bases. Germline values: CDR1 SGHTA, CDR2 FQGTGA. The CDR3 is 14 residues long. The DNA of the CDR3 is TGTGCCAGCAGCGCTACAGGGGGCTCGTCTGGCTACACCTTC. Encoded protein: CASSATGGSSGYTF.

In this sample, this clone turned up once. CDR3 DNA: TGTGCCAGCAGTCAAGGGCGGGTTGTCCCCTACGAGCAGTACTTC. This translates into CASSQGRVVPYEQYF. The chain carries TRBV28 and TRBJ2-7; D may be TRBD2 (5 bases). Per germline, CDR1 MDHEN and CDR2 SYDVKM. CDR3 size: 15 residues. The V end was cut by 5 bases, the J end by 2 bases, with 16 bases between.